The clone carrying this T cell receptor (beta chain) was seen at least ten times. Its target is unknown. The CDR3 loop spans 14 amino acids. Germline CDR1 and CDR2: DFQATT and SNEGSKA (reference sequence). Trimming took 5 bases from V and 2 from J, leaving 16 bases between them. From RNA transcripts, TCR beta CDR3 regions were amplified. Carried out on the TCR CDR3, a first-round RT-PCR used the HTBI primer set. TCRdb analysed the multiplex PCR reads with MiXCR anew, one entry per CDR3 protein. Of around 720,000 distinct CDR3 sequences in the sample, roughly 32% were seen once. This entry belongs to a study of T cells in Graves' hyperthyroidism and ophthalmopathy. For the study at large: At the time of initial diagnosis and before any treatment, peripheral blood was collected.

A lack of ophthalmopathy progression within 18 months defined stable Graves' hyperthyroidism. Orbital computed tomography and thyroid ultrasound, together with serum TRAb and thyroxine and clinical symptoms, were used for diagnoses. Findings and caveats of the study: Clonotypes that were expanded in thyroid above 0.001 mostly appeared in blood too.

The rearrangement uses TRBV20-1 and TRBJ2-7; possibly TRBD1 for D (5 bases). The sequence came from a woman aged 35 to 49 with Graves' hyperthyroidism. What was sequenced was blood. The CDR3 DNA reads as TGCAGTGCTCACAGGTCCCCTGGCGCCTACGAGCAGTACTTC. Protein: CSAHRSPGAYEQYF.